The clone carrying this TCR beta chain was counted between two and nine times. The V gene end was trimmed by 2 bases and the J gene end by 4 bases; junction bases not matched to a gene: 5. Per the germline V gene, CDR1 is LGHNA and CDR2 is YNFKEQ. The CDR3 consists of 15 residues. Recruited during active infection, patients (from Seattle) were subsequently followed longitudinally. This sample was taken from a study of blood T cell repertoires in COVID-19. Only in-frame clones appear in the TCRdb table, and some are missing; sequencing was by immunoSEQ multiplex PCR. The sample holds some 400,000 clones; about 90% are singletons and the top ten take 2% to 2.5%.

The gene calls are TRBV4-2 and TRBJ1-5, with 7 bases matching TRBD1. Sequenced sample: peripheral blood. This TCR was recovered from a woman aged 55-70 years with COVID-19, enrolled during active disease. This chain's CDR3 is CASSQPDRTNQPQHF. Here the CDR3 DNA reads TGTGCCAGCAGCCAACCGGACAGGACAAATCAGCCCCAGCATTTT.